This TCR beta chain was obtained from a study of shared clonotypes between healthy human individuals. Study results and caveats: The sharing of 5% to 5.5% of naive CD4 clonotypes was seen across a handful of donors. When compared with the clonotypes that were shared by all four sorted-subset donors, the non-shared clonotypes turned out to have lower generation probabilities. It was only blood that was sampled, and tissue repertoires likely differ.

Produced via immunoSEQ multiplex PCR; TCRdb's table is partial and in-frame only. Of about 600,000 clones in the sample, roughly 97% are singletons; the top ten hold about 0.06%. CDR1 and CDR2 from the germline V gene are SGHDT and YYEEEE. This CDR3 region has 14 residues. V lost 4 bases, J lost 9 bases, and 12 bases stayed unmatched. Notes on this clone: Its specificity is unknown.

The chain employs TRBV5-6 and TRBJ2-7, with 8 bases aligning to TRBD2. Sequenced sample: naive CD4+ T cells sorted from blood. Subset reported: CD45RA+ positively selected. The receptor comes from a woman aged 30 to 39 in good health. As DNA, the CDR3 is TGTGCCAGCAGCGACACCCCCGGGGGACTAGGGCAGTACTTC. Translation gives CASSDTPGGLGQYF.